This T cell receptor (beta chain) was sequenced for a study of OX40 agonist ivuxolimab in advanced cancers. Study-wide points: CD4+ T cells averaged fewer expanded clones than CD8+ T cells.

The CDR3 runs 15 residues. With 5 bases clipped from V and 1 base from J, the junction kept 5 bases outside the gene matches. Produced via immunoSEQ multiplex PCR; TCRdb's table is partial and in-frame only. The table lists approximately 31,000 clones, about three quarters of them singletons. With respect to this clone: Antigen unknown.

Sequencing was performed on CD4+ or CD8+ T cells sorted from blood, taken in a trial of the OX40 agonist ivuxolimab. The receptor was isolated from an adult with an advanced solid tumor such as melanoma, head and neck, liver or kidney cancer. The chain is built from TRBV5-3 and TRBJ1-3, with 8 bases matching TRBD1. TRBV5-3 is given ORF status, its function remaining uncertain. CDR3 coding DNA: TGTGCCAGAAGTCAAGACAGGGGTTCTGGAAACACCATATATTTT. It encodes CARSQDRGSGNTIYF.